The next 25 T cell receptor beta chains were all read from a single sample in a study of CD4+ T cells in melanoma. The table came from immunoSEQ multiplex PCR; TCRdb's copy has only in-frame clones and leaves some out. Found here are roughly 52,000 clones, over 60% of them singletons; the top ten hold under 5.5%. Source material: tumor tissue. Receptors were obtained from a human donor with melanoma.

This clone was counted once. The rearrangement links TRBV5-1 to TRBJ2-3; D is undetermined. V lost 0 bases, J lost 0 bases, and 8 bases lay in between. The CDR3 sequence is 15 residues long. Germline V CDR1 and CDR2: SGHRS, YFSETQ. CDR3 loop: CASSLVSPSTDTQYF. CDR3 bases: TGCGCCAGCAGCTTGGTGTCACCCAGCACAGATACGCAGTATTTT.

CDR3 region: CASSHGEAGANVLTF. CDR3 in DNA: TGTGCCAGCAGCCATGGGGAGGCTGGGGCCAACGTCCTGACTTTC. The genes are TRBV11-1 and TRBJ2-6; tentatively, D is TRBD2 (6 bases). The V and J ends lost 5 bases and 2 bases respectively, with 10 bases between them. This CDR3 is 15 amino acids long. The germline V gene has CDR1 SGHAT and CDR2 FQDESV (reference sequence).

V usage is TRBV27 and J usage is TRBJ2-7; TRBD2 matches at 8 bases. CDR1 and CDR2 (germline): MNHEY, SMNVEV (reference sequence). There are 14 residues in the CDR3. V shed 6 bases, J shed 5 bases, and the junction held 9 bases outside the gene matches. CDR3 DNA: TGTGCCAGCAGCCCGGGGGGGGTTCTCCACGAGCAGTACTTC. Its protein is CASSPGGVLHEQYF.

The chain links TRBV18 to TRBJ2-6, with 9 bases matching TRBD1. The germline gives CDR1 KGHSH, CDR2 LQKENI. This CDR3 is built from 20 residues. J was trimmed by 2 bases and V by 2 bases; bases with no gene match: 13. The CDR3 is CASSPTWGGQGSPGANVLTF. The CDR3 bases are TGTGCCAGCTCACCAACCTGGGGAGGACAGGGGTCCCCTGGGGCCAACGTCCTGACTTTC.

The chain joins TRBV6-1 to TRBJ2-6; D is uncertain. CDR3 size: 15 residues. V lost 5 bases and J 0 bases, leaving 8 bases between the germline ends. Per germline, CDR1 MNHNS and CDR2 SASEGT. This CDR3 reads CASSLQYSGANVLTF. CDR3 DNA sequence: TGTGCCAGCAGTCTACAGTACTCTGGGGCCAACGTCCTGACTTTC.

V usage is TRBV5-1 and J usage is TRBJ2-2, with D unresolved. The V end lost 0 bases, the J end lost 1 base, and 19 bases lay between the germline ends. The CDR3 runs 19 residues. Per germline, CDR1 SGHRS and CDR2 YFSETQ. The CDR3 spells CASSLAVTTELVNTGELFF. Written as DNA, the CDR3 is TGCGCCAGCAGCTTGGCCGTGACAACAGAACTCGTGAACACCGGGGAGCTGTTTTTT.

This sequence joins TRBV19 and TRBJ2-7; D is ambiguous. With 10 bases removed from V and 2 bases from J, the gap between germline ends came to 15 bases. Germline V gives CDR1 LNHDA, CDR2 SQIVND (reference sequence). CDR3 size: 13 residues. The CDR3 coding sequence is TGTGCCACAAGGAGTCAAGGGACCTACGAGCAGTACTTC. Translated, it gives CATRSQGTYEQYF. The full variable domain, completed using reference TRBV19 and TRBJ2-7, is DGGITQSPKYLFRKEGQNVTLSCEQNLNHDAMYWYRQDPGQGLRLIYYSQIVNDFQKGDIAEGYSVSREKKESFPLTVTSAQKNPTAFYLCATRSQGTYEQYFGPGTRLTVT.

The rearrangement uses TRBV28 and TRBJ1-1, with D perhaps matching TRBD1 (5 bases). The germline gives CDR1 MDHEN, CDR2 SYDVKM. V lost 4 bases, J lost 6 bases, and 9 bases lay in between. The CDR3 loop spans 12 amino acids. CDR3 loop: CASSSWGAEAFF. In nucleotides, the CDR3 is TGTGCCAGCAGTTCTTGGGGCGCTGAAGCTTTCTTT.

V is TRBV4-1 and J is TRBJ2-7; 7 positions match TRBD2. This CDR3 contains 18 residues. The germline V gene has CDR1 MGHRA and CDR2 YSYEKL. With 0 bases clipped from V and 5 bases from J, the junction kept 16 bases outside the gene matches. In nucleotides, the CDR3 is TGCGCCAGCAGCCAAGATTTTTGGGGGGGTAGCGGAGTCAACGAGCAGTACTTC. Amino acids: CASSQDFWGGSGVNEQYF.

The chain is built from TRBV4-1 and TRBJ2-4; 7 bases are shared with TRBD1. This CDR3 is 16 amino acids long. Germline V gene sequence: CDR1 MGHRA, CDR2 YSYEKL. The trim removed 2 bases at V and 1 base at J, leaving 5 bases unmatched. The CDR3 nucleotides are TGCGCCAGCAGCCAACTAGGGGGCGAGGCCAAAAACATTCAGTACTTC. The encoded protein is CASSQLGGEAKNIQYF.

V and J are TRBV7-2 and TRBJ2-1; the D gene is possibly TRBD2 (5 bases). From germline, CDR1 is SGHTA and CDR2 FQGNSA. The CDR3 loop spans 16 amino acids. Trimming took 0 bases from V and 2 from J, leaving 11 bases between them. The CDR3 DNA follows: TGTGCCAGCAGCTTAGCCACGGGGTCCCCCTACAATGAGCAGTTCTTC. It encodes CASSLATGSPYNEQFF.

This sequence joins TRBV5-1 and TRBJ2-7; 7 nucleotides line up with TRBD1. Germline V gene lookup returns CDR1 SGHRS and CDR2 YFSETQ. This CDR3 spans 15 amino acids. The trim removed 1 base at V and 3 bases at J, leaving 7 bases unmatched. The CDR3 sequence: CASSLRQGVFYEQYF. Here the CDR3 DNA reads TGCGCCAGCAGCTTGCGACAGGGAGTTTTCTACGAGCAGTACTTC.

This chain links TRBV18 with TRBJ2-7, with D tentatively TRBD1 or TRBD2 (5 bases each). This CDR3 region has 15 residues. Germline assignment: CDR1 KGHSH and CDR2 LQKENI. V shed 4 bases and J shed 0 bases, with 13 bases lying between them. The CDR3 DNA is TGTGCCAGCTCACAACCGGGACGGAGCTCCTACGAGCAGTACTTC. Its protein product is CASSQPGRSSYEQYF.

The gene calls are TRBV7-8 and TRBJ2-1; 9 bases are a match to TRBD2. Germline V gene lookup returns CDR1 SGHVS and CDR2 FQNEAQ. Trimming took 3 bases from V and 7 from J; bases not matched to a gene: 7. The CDR3 has 15 amino acids. The CDR3 region has the DNA TGTGCCAGCAGCTTGTCTAGCGGGGCGGCAAATGAGCAGTTCTTC. This translates into CASSLSSGAANEQFF.

The V call is TRBV7-9, the J call TRBJ2-3; possibly TRBD1 for D (6 bases). V lost 1 base, J lost 1 base, and 12 bases lay in between. This CDR3 region has 16 residues. Germline V CDR1 and CDR2: SEHNR, FQNEAQ (reference sequence). The CDR3 protein is CASSLGGGVRTDTQYF. In nucleotides, the CDR3 is TGTGCCAGCAGCTTAGGTGGGGGCGTCCGCACAGATACGCAGTATTTT.

This clone was observed a few times. The V call is TRBV9, the J call TRBJ1-1; no clear D gene. Trimming pared 0 bases from V and 2 bases from J, leaving 2 bases between. Germline CDR1 reads SGDLS; CDR2 reads YYNGEE. The CDR3 runs 12 residues. The CDR3, as DNA: TGTGCCAGCAGCGTAGCCAACACTGAAGCTTTCTTT. Translating it yields CASSVANTEAFF. Based on the CDR3 plus reference TRBV9 and TRBJ1-1, the full variable domain is DSGVTQTPKHLITATGQRVTLRCSPRSGDLSVYWYQQSLDQGLQFLIQYYNGEERAKGNILERFSAQQFPDLHSELNLSSLELGDSALYFCASSVANTEAFFGQGTRLTVV.

The CDR3 nucleotides read TGTGCCAGCAGCTCTAGCGGGGGGGCCGGCGGAACAGATACGCAGTATTTT. Its protein product is CASSSSGGAGGTDTQYF. The chain recombines TRBV7-9 with TRBJ2-3; 12 bases are shared with TRBD2. There are 17 residues in the CDR3. With 4 bases clipped from V and 3 bases from J, the junction kept 8 bases outside the gene matches. Germline V CDR1 and CDR2: SEHNR, FQNEAQ (reference sequence). Variable domain in full (rest from reference TRBV7-9 and TRBJ2-3): DTGVSQNPRHKITKRGQNVTFRCDPISEHNRLYWYRQTLGQGPEFLTYFQNEAQLEKSRLLSDRFSAERPKGSFSTLEIQRTEQGDSAMYLCASSSSGGAGGTDTQYFGPGTRLTVL.

The chain combines TRBV7-3 with TRBJ2-5; 15 bases agree with TRBD2. Germline V CDR1 and CDR2: SGHTA, FQGTGA. CDR3 length: 16 residues. V lost 5 bases and J lost 1; bases outside the gene matches: 2. The chain's CDR3 is CASSAGLAGGQETQYF. The CDR3 coding sequence is TGTGCCAGCAGCGCGGGACTAGCGGGGGGCCAAGAGACCCAGTACTTC.

CDR3 DNA: TGTGCCAGCAGCTCACGAATGAACACTGAAGCTTTCTTT. Protein sequence: CASSSRMNTEAFF. The genes are TRBV5-5 and TRBJ1-1; no definite D call. The CDR3 is 13 residues long. Trimming took off 3 bases at V and 0 bases at J, with 6 bases between the two ends. Germline CDR1 SGHKS, CDR2 YYEKEE (reference sequence).

This clone was seen just once. J is TRBJ2-3 and V is TRBV5-1, with D unclear. The V gene lost 0 bases and the J gene lost 5 bases, with 7 bases spanning the gap. The CDR3 has 13 amino acids. Germline values: CDR1 SGHRS, CDR2 YFSETQ. The CDR3 DNA is TGCGCCAGCAGCTTGGTCGGTCTAGATACGCAGTATTTT. Protein sequence: CASSLVGLDTQYF. Using reference TRBV5-1 and TRBJ2-3 for the parts outside the CDR3, the full variable domain is KAGVTQTPRYLIKTRGQQVTLSCSPISGHRSVSWYQQTPGQGLQFLFEYFSETQRNKGNFPGRFSGRQFSNSRSEMNVSTLELGDSALYLCASSLVGLDTQYFGPGTRLTVL.

This CDR3 is CASSDSRGGGYQETQYF. The DNA of the CDR3 is TGTGCCAGCAGTGACTCAAGGGGCGGGGGATACCAAGAGACCCAGTACTTC. This chain connects TRBV6-4 to TRBJ2-5, with 7 bases identical to TRBD2. V was pared by 0 bases and J by 0 bases, with 7 bases of the junction left unmatched. Looked up from germline, CDR1 is MRHNA and CDR2 is SNTAGT. The CDR3 extends over 17 amino acids.

This chain uses TRBV9 with TRBJ2-3, with D possibly TRBD2 on 6 matching bases. From germline, CDR1 is SGDLS and CDR2 YYNGEE. Trimming took off 3 bases at V and 6 bases at J, with 17 bases between the two ends. The CDR3 runs to 15 residues. The CDR3 here is CASSEGTSLLDTQYF. The CDR3 DNA is TGTGCCAGCAGCGAGGGGACTTCCCTGTTGGATACGCAGTATTTT.

The V and J genes are TRBV6-6 and TRBJ2-3; unclear D gene. V lost 3 bases, J lost 6 bases, and 4 bases lay in between. The CDR3 contains 11 residues. From germline, CDR1 is MNHNY and CDR2 SVGAGI (reference sequence). Here the CDR3 DNA reads TGTGCCAGCAGTTATCGCGATACGCAGTATTTT. Its protein is CASSYRDTQYF.

This clone has just one count. This rearrangement joins TRBV18 to TRBJ1-5; D unclear. Germline lookup yields CDR1 KGHSH and CDR2 LQKENI. Deletions cut 3 bases from V and 5 bases from J, with 11 bases between. The CDR3 has 14 amino acids. CDR3 bases: TGTGCCAGCTCACCGCAATACGGGGATCAGCCCCAGCATTTT. It encodes CASSPQYGDQPQHF. The variable domain in full, completed from reference TRBV18 and TRBJ1-5, reads NAGVMQNPRHLVRRRGQEARLRCSPMKGHSHVYWYRQLPEEGLKFMVYLQKENIIDESGMPKERFSAEFPKEGPSILRIQQVVRGDSAAYFCASSPQYGDQPQHFGDGTRLSIL.

The CDR3 here is CASSTGTEPYEQYF. CDR3 in DNA: TGCGCCAGCAGCACCGGGACGGAACCCTACGAGCAGTACTTC. V and J are TRBV5-1 and TRBJ2-7, with D perhaps given as TRBD1 or TRBD2 (5 bases each). The ends were cut back, 4 bases at V and 2 bases at J, with 13 bases in the middle. Germline assignment: CDR1 SGHRS and CDR2 YFSETQ. This CDR3 is built from 14 residues.